The next 13 T cell receptor beta chains were all read from a single sample in a study of Ad26.COV2.S vaccination and SARS-CoV-2 variants. The treatment denotes: 15 to 20 received Ad26.COV2.S at low or high dose, single or two shots; several received placebo; per-sample allocation not given. At day 63 after the first vaccine or placebo injection, samples were drawn. TCRdb keeps only in-frame clones here, not all; method: immunoSEQ multiplex PCR. This table has 200,000 to 250,000 clones, more than 75% appearing once. Material: peripheral blood, obtained in a trial of Ad26.COV2.S vaccine versus placebo. These receptors originate from a person between 18 and 60 years old who received the Ad26.COV2.S COVID-19 vaccine or a placebo.

J is TRBJ2-7 and V is TRBV6-5; 8 positions agree with TRBD1. V shed 6 bases, J shed 0 bases, and the junction held 7 bases outside the gene matches. The V gene's germline CDR1 is MNHEY and CDR2 SVGAGI. There are 15 residues in the CDR3. CDR3 DNA sequence: TGTGCCAGCAGAGACAGGGGTGCAAGCTCCTACGAGCAGTACTTC. This gives the protein CASRDRGASSYEQYF.

The chain joins TRBV2 to TRBJ2-1; D may be TRBD1 (5 bases). V was clipped by 3 bases and J by 8 bases, with 17 bases between them. Germline V gene data show CDR1 as SNHLY and CDR2 as FYNNEI. The CDR3 contains 15 residues. The CDR3 reads CASSDIGQGMDEQFF. CDR3 DNA: TGTGCCAGCAGTGATATTGGGCAGGGTATGGATGAGCAGTTCTTC.

This clone was counted a single time. This rearrangement joins TRBV7-9 to TRBJ1-2; possible D gene TRBD1, 5 bases. Trimming took off 4 bases at V and 8 bases at J, with 20 bases between the two ends. Germline loops: CDR1 SEHNR, CDR2 FQNEAQ (reference sequence). The CDR3 extends over 15 amino acids. The CDR3 is CASSSPQGALGGYTF. The CDR3 DNA sequence: TGTGCCAGCAGCTCCCCCCAGGGCGCTTTGGGAGGCTACACCTTC.

This chain joins TRBV4-1 and TRBJ2-7; a weak D match, TRBD2 (5 bases). There are 15 residues in the CDR3. Deletions cut 4 bases from V and 5 bases from J, with 18 bases between. The V gene's germline CDR1 is MGHRA and CDR2 YSYEKL. CDR3 residues: CASSPLAGILHEQYF. The DNA of the CDR3 is TGCGCCAGCAGCCCTCTGGCCGGGATCCTACACGAGCAGTACTTC.

V is TRBV9 and J is TRBJ2-1, with no clear D. This CDR3 is built from 15 residues. From germline, CDR1 is SGDLS and CDR2 YYNGEE. Trimming took 2 bases from V and 0 from J, leaving 9 bases between them. The DNA for the CDR3 is TGTGCCAGCAGCGTTGGGCTTTCCTCCTACAATGAGCAGTTCTTC. It is translated as CASSVGLSSYNEQFF.

The chain recombines TRBV7-3 with TRBJ2-3, with D possibly called TRBD1 or TRBD2 (6 bases each). Trimming took off 3 bases at V and 0 bases at J, with 10 bases between the two ends. CDR1 and CDR2 (germline): SGHTA, FQGTGA. There are 15 residues in the CDR3. This CDR3 reads CASSFTGASTDTQYF. DNA of the CDR3: TGTGCCAGCAGCTTCACGGGGGCTAGCACAGATACGCAGTATTTT.

The sample holds a few counts of this clone. This rearrangement joins TRBV9 to TRBJ2-5; 9 nucleotides agree with TRBD2. This CDR3 spans 17 amino acids. V gave up 4 bases and J gave up 5 bases; unmatched junction bases: 15. Germline CDR1 and CDR2: SGDLS and YYNGEE. CDR3 sequence reads: CASSPVGGTSTSETQYF. The CDR3 DNA is TGTGCCAGCAGCCCGGTGGGGGGGACTAGCACCTCGGAGACCCAGTACTTC.

This clone appeared a single time. The V call is TRBV30, the J call TRBJ1-5; D might be TRBD1 (5 bases). The CDR3 runs 13 residues. V gave up 4 bases and J gave up 2 bases, with 9 bases separating them. Germline V gene data show CDR1 as GTSNPN and CDR2 as SVGIG (reference sequence). The CDR3 region is CAWTGTGNQPQHF. For the CDR3, the DNA is TGTGCCTGGACCGGGACTGGCAATCAGCCCCAGCATTTT.

Written as DNA, the CDR3 is TGTGCCAGTAGTATGACAGGGGTGAACACTGAAGCTTTCTTT. Protein product: CASSMTGVNTEAFF. The V call is TRBV19, the J call TRBJ1-1; 8 bases map to TRBD1. CDR1 is LNHDA and CDR2 is SQIVND in the germline V gene (reference sequence). The CDR3 is made up of 14 amino acids. With 3 bases clipped from V and 0 bases from J, the junction kept 0 bases outside the gene matches.

The sample holds a few counts of this clone. J is TRBJ1-6 and V is TRBV9; D gene ambiguous. Germline V lookup: CDR1 SGDLS, CDR2 YYNGEE. The CDR3 has 14 residues. Trimming took off 0 bases at V and 3 bases at J, with 4 bases between the two ends. For the CDR3, the DNA is TGTGCCAGCAGCGTAGCCAGCTATAATTCACCCCTCCACTTT. It codes for CASSVASYNSPLHF.

The CDR3 bases are TGTGCCAGCAGCACAGGGGGAGTAGAGACCCAGTACTTC. This codes for CASSTGGVETQYF. V is TRBV14 and J is TRBJ2-5, with 8 bases matching TRBD1. CDR1 SGHDN and CDR2 FVKESK come from the germline V gene. With V trimmed by 5 bases and J by 4 bases, 3 bases remained unmatched. The CDR3 contains 13 residues.

This chain uses TRBV4-1 with TRBJ2-2, with D possibly being TRBD1 (5 bases). With 0 bases removed from V and 6 bases from J, the gap between germline ends came to 11 bases. Germline CDR1 MGHRA, CDR2 YSYEKL. The CDR3 spans 15 residues. DNA of the CDR3: TGCGCCAGCAGCCAAGATATAGGGGCTCCCGGGGAGCTGTTTTTT. It is translated as CASSQDIGAPGELFF.

The chain links TRBV5-1 to TRBJ2-3, with D perhaps given as TRBD1 or TRBD2 (5 bases each). The CDR3 extends over 15 amino acids. V was shortened by 0 bases and J by 5 bases, with 13 bases between the two germline ends. Germline V gene data show CDR1 as SGHRS and CDR2 as YFSETQ. The CDR3 protein is CASSLAGTGLDTQYF. The CDR3 nucleotides read TGCGCCAGCAGCTTGGCCGGGACGGGCCTAGATACGCAGTATTTT.